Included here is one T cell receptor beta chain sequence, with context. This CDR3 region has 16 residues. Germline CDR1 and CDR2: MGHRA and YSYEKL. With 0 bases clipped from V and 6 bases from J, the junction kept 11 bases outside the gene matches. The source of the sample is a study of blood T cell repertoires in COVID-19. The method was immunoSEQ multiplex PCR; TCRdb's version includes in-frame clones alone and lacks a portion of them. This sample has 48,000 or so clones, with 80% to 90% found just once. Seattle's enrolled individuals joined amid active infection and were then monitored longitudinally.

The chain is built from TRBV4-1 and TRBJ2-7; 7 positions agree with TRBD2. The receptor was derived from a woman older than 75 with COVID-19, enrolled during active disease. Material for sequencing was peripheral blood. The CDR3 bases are TGCGCCAGCAGCCAAGATCCGCGTTCGGGGAGGGGCGAGCAGTACTTC. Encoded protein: CASSQDPRSGRGEQYF.